This entry features one TCR beta chain sequence. The PCR was carried out with 60 Vbeta primers and 13 Jbeta primers. The table came from immunoSEQ multiplex PCR; TCRdb's copy has only in-frame clones and leaves some out. Of 200,000 to 250,000 clones in the sample, approximately 78% were seen once. Between the trimmed V and J ends, which lost 9 bases and 3 bases, there was a span of 25 bases. The CDR3 has 17 amino acids. Per germline, CDR1 SGHRS and CDR2 YFSETQ. This sample was included in a study of cytomegalovirus exposure and HLA in healthy donors. Sequencing used PBMCs. The chain joins TRBV5-1 to TRBJ2-4, with a possible D match to TRBD2 (6 bases). The receptor comes from a man aged 30 to 45 in good health and CMV-seronegative. This CDR3 reads CATKQEEGSAGKNIQYF. CDR3 in DNA: TGCGCCACCAAGCAGGAGGAGGGCTCGGCGGGCAAAAACATTCAGTACTTC.